This is a list of T cell receptor beta chains from one sample in a study of human T cells and chemical hapten exposure. One entry per CDR3 protein results from TCRdb running MiXCR on the RACE reads. This sample has 380,000 or so distinct CDR3 sequences; approximately 4.4% occur once, and the top ten carry approximately 2.1%. The specimen comprised whole blood, sampled in connection with sensitization to the hapten diphenylcyclopropenone (DPC). The receptors originated from a woman aged 45 to 65 with alopecia areata. Some clones in this sample may be carry-over from other donors' samples. CDR3s include the opening cysteine and the closing phenylalanine or tryptophan. D genes are given only for firm matches. Some rows have no size entry. The others give once, few or many, or a class for an expanded clone.

TRBD1	TRBV6-1	TRBJ1-4	many	CASARDRGHEKLFF	TGTGCCAGCGCCCGGGACAGGGGGCATGAAAAACTGTTTTTT
.	TRBV28	TRBJ1-5	few	CASSWQGSHQPQHF	TGTGCCAGCAGTTGGCAGGGGTCGCATCAGCCCCAGCATTTT
.	TRBV7-2	TRBJ2-5	many	CASSPGSFRGETQYF	TGTGCCAGCAGCCCCGGATCCTTTCGGGGAGAGACCCAGTACTTC
.	TRBV12-3/TRBV12-4	TRBJ1-2	few	CASTFTYGYTF	TGTGCCAGCACCTTTACCTATGGCTACACCTTC
TRBD1	TRBV12-3/TRBV12-4	TRBJ1-5	few	CASTSTGEGQPQHF	TGTGCCAGCACCTCAACAGGGGAGGGGCAGCCCCAGCATTTT
.	TRBV28	TRBJ1-2	many	CASSLLGSYGYTF	TGTGCCAGCAGTTTATTGGGGTCCTATGGCTACACCTTC
.	TRBV18	TRBJ1-4	many	CASSLVGGANEKLFF	TGTGCCAGCTCACTAGTCGGGGGCGCTAATGAAAAACTGTTTTTT
.	TRBV5-6	TRBJ2-5	many	CASSPKGGIETQYF	TGTGCCAGCAGCCCGAAGGGGGGTATCGAGACCCAGTACTTC
TRBD2	TRBV27	TRBJ2-3	many	CASSSVAGGGTDTQYF	TGTGCCAGCAGTTCAGTAGCGGGAGGGGGCACAGATACGCAGTATTTT
.	TRBV6-5	TRBJ1-6	few	CASSYSYLGNPSSYNSPLHF	TGTGCCAGCAGTTACTCGTACCTCGGCAACCCGAGCTCCTATAATTCACCCCTCCACTTT
TRBD1	TRBV3-1	TRBJ1-4	few	CASSPSTGPKGEIF	TGTGCCAGCAGCCCTTCGACAGGGCCGAAAGGGGAGATTTTT
.	TRBV6-5	TRBJ2-1	many	CASGGPSYNEQFF	TGTGCCAGCGGGGGGCCTTCCTACAATGAGCAGTTCTTC
TRBD1	TRBV10-3	TRBJ1-4	many	CAISESGTAGEKLFF	TGTGCCATCAGTGAATCTGGGACAGCGGGTGAAAAACTGTTTTTT
TRBD1	TRBV12-3/TRBV12-4	TRBJ1-6	many	CASSLSTGGRNSPLHF	TGTGCCAGCAGTTTATCGACAGGGGGCCGAAATTCACCCCTCCACTTT
.	TRBV28	TRBJ2-7	many	CASRRTGSSYEQYF	TGTGCCAGCAGACGGACGGGTAGCTCCTACGAGCAGTACTTC
TRBD2	TRBV20-1	TRBJ2-1	few	CSASKTSGNEQFF	TGCAGTGCTAGTAAGACTAGCGGGAATGAGCAGTTCTTC
.	TRBV6-6	TRBJ2-2	few	CASKGQRNTGELFF	TGTGCCAGCAAAGGACAGAGGAACACCGGGGAGCTGTTTTTT
TRBD2	TRBV11-2	TRBJ2-5	many	CASSPLAGGLQETQYF	TGTGCCAGCAGCCCCCTGGCGGGAGGATTACAAGAGACCCAGTACTTC
.	TRBV5-1	TRBJ2-6	few	CASSVQGRAGANVLTF	TGCGCCAGCAGCGTACAGGGAAGGGCTGGGGCCAACGTCCTGACTTTC
.	TRBV29-1	TRBJ2-2	many	CSVGANTGELFF	TGCAGCGTTGGGGCGAACACCGGGGAGCTGTTTTTT
TRBD2	TRBV2	TRBJ2-5	.	CASSPPGLAGEETQYF	TGTGCCAGCAGCCCCCCGGGACTAGCGGGGGAAGAGACCCAGTACTTC
.	TRBV20-1	TRBJ2-7	.	CSARPRDPSGGEQYF	TGCAGTGCTAGACCCCGGGATCCCAGTGGAGGCGAGCAGTACTTC
.	TRBV4-1	TRBJ1-3	.	CASSQESGYRNTIYF	TGCGCCAGCAGCCAAGAATCAGGTTACCGAAACACCATATATTTT
.	TRBV4-1	TRBJ1-6	many	CASSLGLNNSPLHF	TGCGCCAGCAGCCTGGGACTGAATAATTCACCCCTCCACTTT
.	TRBV7-9	TRBJ1-3	many	CASSLDSRSGNTIYF	TGTGCCAGCAGCTTGGACAGCCGCTCTGGAAACACCATATATTTT
.	TRBV6-1	TRBJ1-2	.	CASSEVGRDGYTF	TGTGCCAGCAGTGAAGTTGGCAGAGATGGCTACACCTTC
.	TRBV10-3	TRBJ2-4	many	CAISEYRELYIQYF	TGTGCCATCAGTGAGTACAGGGAGTTGTACATTCAGTACTTC
.	TRBV12-3/TRBV12-4	TRBJ2-3	many	CASKDPLESDTQYF	TGTGCCAGCAAAGACCCCCTAGAGTCAGATACGCAGTATTTT
TRBD1	TRBV27	TRBJ1-4	many	CASSQPPGTGGEKLFF	TGTGCCAGCAGTCAGCCCCCCGGGACAGGGGGCGAAAAACTGTTTTTT
.	TRBV6-1	TRBJ2-7	few	CASRTGYEQYF	TGTGCCAGCAGGACAGGCTACGAGCAGTACTTC
.	TRBV14	TRBJ1-6	many	CASSLGSYNSPLHF	TGTGCCAGCAGCCTGGGGAGCTATAATTCACCCCTCCACTTT
.	TRBV7-9	TRBJ2-3	few	CASSFPHTDTQYF	TGTGCCAGCAGCTTTCCCCACACAGATACGCAGTATTTT
.	TRBV5-1	TRBJ2-7	many	CASSLVSSSYEQYF	TGCGCCAGCAGCTTGGTGTCTAGCAGTTACGAGCAGTACTTC
TRBD1	TRBV6-6	TRBJ2-7	many	CASSSGTENYEQYF	TGTGCCAGCAGTTCTGGGACAGAGAATTACGAGCAGTACTTC
.	TRBV28	TRBJ2-1	few	CATGEGEQFF	TGTGCCACAGGGGAGGGTGAGCAGTTCTTC
.	TRBV29-1	TRBJ1-3	many	CSAMMDRSGNTIYF	TGCAGCGCTATGATGGACCGGAGTGGAAACACCATATATTTT
.	TRBV21-1	TRBJ2-5	.	CARPGTLQETQYF	TGTGCCAGACCCGGGACCCTCCAAGAGACCCAGTACTTC
TRBD2	TRBV13	TRBJ2-2	few	CASSWRLAGENTGELFF	TGTGCCAGCAGCTGGCGACTAGCGGGAGAGAACACCGGGGAGCTGTTTTTT
TRBD1	TRBV5-1	TRBJ2-5	many	CASSPGQGSAETQYF	TGCGCCAGCAGCCCGGGACAGGGGTCCGCGGAGACCCAGTACTTC
.	TRBV29-1	TRBJ1-2	many	CSVESGTNYGYTF	TGCAGCGTGGAGTCAGGAACAAACTATGGCTACACCTTC
TRBD1	TRBV20-1	TRBJ1-4	many	CSAPSPGTGEVTNEKLFF	TGCAGTGCACCTAGCCCCGGGACAGGGGAGGTCACTAATGAAAAACTGTTTTTT
.	TRBV4-2	TRBJ2-6	many	CASSPRRPEERVGANVLTF	TGTGCCAGCAGCCCACGACGGCCGGAAGAACGTGTCGGGGCCAACGTCCTGACTTTC
TRBD1	TRBV7-2	TRBJ2-7	many	CASSLQGSPGYEQYF	TGTGCCAGCAGCCTACAGGGGTCCCCCGGCTACGAGCAGTACTTC
.	TRBV7-9	TRBJ1-5	many	CASSPPGVGNQPQHF	TGTGCCAGCAGCCCCCCCGGGGTTGGCAATCAGCCCCAGCATTTT
TRBD1	TRBV5-1	TRBJ1-1	many	CASSTEGQGIMNTEAFF	TGCGCCAGCAGCACCGAAGGACAGGGGATTATGAACACTGAAGCTTTCTTT
TRBD2	TRBV20-1	TRBJ2-3	.	CSASTSGGAPDTQYF	TGCAGTGCTAGCACTAGCGGGGGGGCCCCAGATACGCAGTATTTT
.	TRBV7-9	TRBJ1-4	many	CASSSPRNEKLFF	TGTGCCAGCAGCTCTCCACGGAATGAAAAACTGTTTTTT
TRBD2	TRBV13	TRBJ2-3	many	CASSTRTSGVTDTQYF	TGTGCCAGCAGCACGAGGACTAGCGGGGTGACAGATACGCAGTATTTT
TRBD1	TRBV25-1	TRBJ2-1	few	CASSESGTGGTEQFF	TGTGCCAGCAGTGAATCGGGGACAGGGGGCACTGAGCAGTTCTTC
.	TRBV27	TRBJ2-2	few	CASSLSGSRELFF	TGTGCCAGCAGTTTATCCGGGAGCAGGGAGCTGTTTTTT
.	TRBV5-5	TRBJ2-7	.	CASSLEGFTGTQSSYEQYF	TGTGCCAGCAGCTTGGAGGGGTTTACCGGGACCCAAAGCTCCTACGAGCAGTACTTC
.	TRBV28	TRBJ2-7	few	CASFGSGKHSYEQYF	TGTGCCAGTTTTGGTAGCGGTAAACATTCCTACGAGCAGTACTTC